This T cell receptor (beta chain) was profiled in a study of response to subunit inactivated influenza vaccine. V shed 4 bases, J shed 4 bases, and the junction held 6 bases outside the gene matches. This CDR3 has 15 residues. The V gene's germline CDR1 is SEHNR and CDR2 FQNEAQ (reference sequence). TCRdb re-called the RT-PCR reads through MiXCR, storing one row per CDR3 protein. The repertoire holds roughly 620,000 distinct CDR3 sequences, with about 11% as singletons. These data were also filed under a second study, of T cells expressing NK-cell markers. According to that study: Generation of TCR beta cDNA was performed by 5'RACE template switching incorporating UMIs. Roughly six of the donors carried dominant NKG2C+ clonotypes that took up about 1.0-7.0% of their CD8+ T cells.

This clonotype originated in a man in his forties or fifties who received an inactivated influenza vaccine. V and J are TRBV7-9 and TRBJ2-2; 7 bases are a match to TRBD1. The starting material was PBMCs from blood, obtained on the day of vaccination. CDR3 DNA: TGTGCCAGCAGCTCCGACAGGGTCAGCACCGGGGAGCTGTTTTTT. Amino acid sequence: CASSSDRVSTGELFF.